The rows below give T cell receptor beta chains drawn from one sample of a study of graft-versus-host responses after intestinal transplantation. Using immunoSEQ multiplex PCR, the repertoire was profiled, and TCRdb retains in-frame clones only, with some absent. The sample lists about 10,000 clones, around 96% occurring once. This specimen consisted of bone marrow, obtained approximately 1.5 years after intestinal transplantation. All receptors derive from a human patient who received an intestinal transplant, so some T cells may come from the graft donor. Each CDR3 is given with its conserved first and last residue. Each record gives: V gene, J gene, D gene, CDR3 protein, CDR3 DNA. A D gene is named only where the DNA matches it firmly.

v_gene: TRBV2; j_gene: TRBJ2-4; d_gene: TRBD1; CDR3aa: CASSSPRTGGSKNIQYF; CDR3nt: TGTGCCAGCAGTTCCCCCCGGACAGGGGGTAGCAAAAACATTCAGTACTTC
v_gene: TRBV28; j_gene: TRBJ2-5; d_gene: -; CDR3aa: CASRTIQRVGETQYF; CDR3nt: TGTGCCAGCAGGACAATCCAGCGGGTGGGAGAGACCCAGTACTTC
v_gene: TRBV20-1; j_gene: TRBJ2-7; d_gene: -; CDR3aa: CSAKTPYEQYF; CDR3nt: TGCAGTGCTAAAACACCCTACGAGCAGTACTTC
v_gene: TRBV5-1; j_gene: TRBJ1-5; d_gene: -; CDR3aa: CASSPRGDGNQPQHF; CDR3nt: TGCGCCAGCAGCCCCCGAGGGGATGGCAATCAGCCCCAGCATTTT
v_gene: TRBV13; j_gene: TRBJ2-7; d_gene: -; CDR3aa: CASSEAGSYEQYF; CDR3nt: TGTGCCAGCAGCGAGGCGGGATCCTACGAGCAGTACTTC
v_gene: TRBV4-1; j_gene: TRBJ1-1; d_gene: -; CDR3aa: CASSLIRQPEYGAFF; CDR3nt: TGCGCCAGCAGCCTTATTCGACAGCCGGAGTATGGAGCTTTCTTT
v_gene: TRBV11-2; j_gene: TRBJ2-3; d_gene: TRBD1; CDR3aa: CASSQDRGPDTQYF; CDR3nt: TGTGCCAGCAGCCAGGACAGGGGTCCCGATACGCAGTATTTT
v_gene: TRBV18; j_gene: TRBJ2-5; d_gene: TRBD2; CDR3aa: CASSPGEREWDQETQYF; CDR3nt: TGTGCCAGCTCACCTGGTGAGCGGGAGTGGGACCAAGAGACCCAGTACTTC
v_gene: TRBV7-2; j_gene: TRBJ2-7; d_gene: -; CDR3aa: CASSPSADFGYEQYF; CDR3nt: TGTGCCAGCAGCCCCTCGGCGGATTTTGGCTACGAGCAGTACTTC
v_gene: TRBV2; j_gene: TRBJ1-2; d_gene: -; CDR3aa: CASAESGRDYGYTF; CDR3nt: TGTGCCAGCGCCGAGTCAGGGAGGGACTATGGCTACACCTTC